This entry lists 25 T cell receptor beta chains sequenced from one sample in a study of OX40 agonist ivuxolimab in advanced cancers. Sequencing was performed with immunoSEQ multiplex PCR; in TCRdb, only in-frame clones are kept and a portion is missing. The sample holds roughly 40,000 clones, approximately 84% seen once. The starting material was CD4+ or CD8+ T cells sorted from blood, obtained in a trial of the OX40 agonist ivuxolimab. All receptors derive from an adult with an advanced solid tumor such as melanoma, head and neck, liver or kidney cancer.

This chain connects TRBV19 to TRBJ2-6; unclear D gene. CDR3 length: 13 amino acids. CDR1 is LNHDA, CDR2 SQIVND, per germline (reference sequence). Trimming shortened V by 1 base and J by 2 bases, and 0 bases separated the two germline ends. The chain's CDR3 is CASSIAGANVLTF. The CDR3 DNA reads as TGTGCCAGTAGTATAGCTGGGGCCAACGTCCTGACTTTC.

The chain carries TRBV11-1 and TRBJ2-5, with D maybe TRBD1 (6 bases). CDR3 length equals 16 residues. The germline gives CDR1 SGHAT, CDR2 FQDESV (reference sequence). V was cut by 5 bases and J by 1 base, with 17 bases left in between. The CDR3 DNA is TGTGCCAGCAGCCAACAGGGACCGGGTTCCCAAGAGACCCAGTACTTC. This translates into CASSQQGPGSQETQYF.

The V call is TRBV18, the J call TRBJ1-5; 9 nucleotides align to TRBD1. The V gene end was trimmed by 6 bases and the J gene end by 0 bases; junction bases not matched to a gene: 18. There are 20 residues in the CDR3. CDR1 KGHSH and CDR2 LQKENI come from the germline V gene. The CDR3 reads CASSHMPPRDRVYSNQPQHF. The CDR3 region has the DNA TGTGCCAGCTCTCACATGCCCCCCCGGGACAGGGTATATAGCAATCAGCCCCAGCATTTT. Combining the CDR3 with reference TRBV18 and TRBJ1-5 gives the whole variable domain NAGVMQNPRHLVRRRGQEARLRCSPMKGHSHVYWYRQLPEEGLKFMVYLQKENIIDESGMPKERFSAEFPKEGPSILRIQQVVRGDSAAYFCASSHMPPRDRVYSNQPQHFGDGTRLSIL.

The J gene is TRBJ1-1, the V gene TRBV15; tentative D call: TRBD1 (6 bases). CDR1 and CDR2 (germline): LNHNV, YYDKDF (reference sequence). With 6 bases removed from V and 4 bases from J, the gap between germline ends came to 15 bases. This CDR3 has 14 residues. CDR3 region: CATRRGAGGTEAFF. The CDR3, as DNA: TGTGCCACCAGAAGGGGGGCGGGAGGCACTGAAGCTTTCTTT.

The chain combines TRBV7-8 with TRBJ2-6; TRBD2 agrees at 10 bases. CDR3 size: 18 residues. Germline values: CDR1 SGHVS, CDR2 FQNEAQ. V lost 5 bases and J lost 0; bases outside the gene matches: 7. The CDR3 region is CASSPRVAGGSGANVLTF. The CDR3 nucleotides are TGTGCCAGCAGCCCTCGGGTAGCGGGGGGCTCTGGGGCCAACGTCCTGACTTTC.

This chain links TRBV5-1 with TRBJ1-5, with unresolved D. Germline CDR1 SGHRS, CDR2 YFSETQ. This CDR3 contains 14 residues. V was cut by 4 bases and J by 6 bases, with 14 bases left in between. CDR3 sequence (DNA): TGCGCCAGCAGCCTCGGAACAGAAAGTCAGCCCCAGCATTTT. Its translation: CASSLGTESQPQHF. Looking up the rest from reference TRBV5-1 and TRBJ1-5 gives the full variable domain: KAGVTQTPRYLIKTRGQQVTLSCSPISGHRSVSWYQQTPGQGLQFLFEYFSETQRNKGNFPGRFSGRQFSNSRSEMNVSTLELGDSALYLCASSLGTESQPQHFGDGTRLSIL.

The chain employs TRBV7-9 and TRBJ2-5; D might be TRBD2 (6 bases). The germline V gene encodes CDR1 SEHNR and CDR2 FQNEAQ (reference sequence). The CDR3 is 14 amino acids. Between the trimmed V and J ends, which lost 4 bases and 5 bases, there was a span of 14 bases. CDR3 loop: CASSSHGGLETQYF. In nucleotides, the CDR3 is TGTGCCAGCAGCTCTCACGGGGGATTGGAGACCCAGTACTTC.

The chain has TRBV9 and TRBJ1-1, with D tentatively TRBD1 (6 bases). The CDR3 spans 14 residues. CDR1 SGDLS and CDR2 YYNGEE come from the germline V gene. V was trimmed by 3 bases and J by 6 bases, leaving 15 bases between them. The CDR3 DNA reads as TGTGCCAGCAGCGCTCAGGGGATAACGGCTGAAGCTTTCTTT. Protein product: CASSAQGITAEAFF.

The V and J genes are TRBV14 and TRBJ2-7; the match to TRBD2 covers 14 bases. V was pared by 2 bases and J by 5 bases, with 5 bases of the junction left unmatched. The CDR3 extends over 16 amino acids. From germline, CDR1 is SGHDN and CDR2 FVKESK. Here the CDR3 DNA reads TGTGCCAGCAGCCAACCGGGACTAGCGGGAGTAGACGAGCAGTACTTC. Translating it yields CASSQPGLAGVDEQYF.

By frequency in the sample, this clone is medium-sized. This chain connects TRBV6-5 to TRBJ1-6; no reliable D call. The ends were cut back, 0 bases at V and 9 bases at J, with 9 bases in the middle. The CDR3 consists of 14 residues. Germline lookup yields CDR1 MNHEY and CDR2 SVGAGI. The chain's CDR3 is CASSYSGLGSPLHF. CDR3 in DNA: TGTGCCAGCAGTTACTCAGGGTTGGGTTCACCCCTCCACTTT.

This clone was observed once. The chain employs TRBV25-1 and TRBJ1-2; the D gene is possibly TRBD1 (6 bases). With 6 bases removed from V and 4 bases from J, the gap between germline ends came to 6 bases. Germline assignment: CDR1 MGHDK and CDR2 SYGVNS. This CDR3 has 11 residues. The CDR3 DNA reads TGTGCCAGCAGACAGGGCTATGGCTACACCTTC. It is translated as CASRQGYGYTF.

The chain couples TRBV27 to TRBJ1-3, with D perhaps TRBD1 (5 bases). In germline, CDR1 is MNHEY, CDR2 SMNVEV (reference sequence). The CDR3 contains 15 residues. V lost 2 bases, J lost 0 bases, and 8 bases lay in between. In DNA, the CDR3 is TGTGCCAGCAGTTTACAGGGATCCTCTGGAAACACCATATATTTT. Translated, it gives CASSLQGSSGNTIYF.

This chain links TRBV7-9 with TRBJ2-7; 9 nucleotides agree with TRBD2. CDR1 and CDR2 from the germline V gene are SEHNR and FQNEAQ (reference sequence). V gave up 1 base and J gave up 1 base; unmatched junction bases: 2. The CDR3 covers 15 residues. The CDR3 is CASSLVLAGSYEQYF. As DNA, the CDR3 is TGTGCCAGCAGCTTAGTCCTAGCGGGGTCCTACGAGCAGTACTTC.

This chain connects TRBV2 to TRBJ2-7, with unresolved D. This CDR3 comprises 11 residues. The germline V gene has CDR1 SNHLY and CDR2 FYNNEI. V was shortened by 6 bases and J by 6 bases, with 9 bases between the two germline ends. The CDR3 region is CASSGMREQYF. The CDR3 DNA is TGTGCCAGCAGCGGTATGCGCGAGCAGTACTTC. Full variable domain (remainder filled in from reference TRBV2 and TRBJ2-7): EPEVTQTPSHQVTQMGQEVILRCVPISNHLYFYWYRQILGQKVEFLVSFYNNEISEKSEIFDDQFSVERPDGSNFTLKIRSTKLEDSAMYFCASSGMREQYFGPGTRLTVT.

This clone is categorized as medium-sized (0.01 to 0.1%). The chain recombines TRBV13 with TRBJ2-3, with D unclear. CDR1 is PRHDT, CDR2 FYEKMQ, per germline (reference sequence). CDR3 length equals 16 residues. V gave up 4 bases and J gave up 2 bases, with 16 bases separating them. DNA of the CDR3: TGTGCCAGCAGCTCGACCGTGCGGCCTAACACAGATACGCAGTATTTT. As protein: CASSSTVRPNTDTQYF.

The CDR3 loop reads CASSWGLNYGYTF. The CDR3 coding sequence is TGTGCCAGCAGTTGGGGACTAAACTATGGCTACACCTTC. The V gene is TRBV6-5, the J gene TRBJ1-2, with a tentative D call TRBD1 (5 bases). Germline V lookup: CDR1 MNHEY, CDR2 SVGAGI. This CDR3 spans 13 amino acids. The germline V and J ends were trimmed by 4 bases and 2 bases, with 8 bases remaining between them.

The rearrangement links TRBV4-1 to TRBJ1-5; no reliable D call. The CDR3 loop spans 14 amino acids. V was clipped by 1 base and J by 1 base, with 5 bases between them. CDR1 MGHRA and CDR2 YSYEKL come from the germline V gene. The CDR3 loop is CASSQAWSNQPQHF. CDR3 bases: TGCGCCAGCAGCCAAGCCTGGAGCAATCAGCCCCAGCATTTT.

This clone was seen a single time. The rearrangement links TRBV6-6 to TRBJ2-5; perhaps TRBD1 as D (6 bases). The germline gives CDR1 MNHNY, CDR2 SVGAGI (reference sequence). Trimming left V 4 bases short and J 5 bases short, with 17 bases between. The CDR3 has 15 amino acids. The CDR3 region has the DNA TGTGCCAGCAGTTCCTTGTCTTATAGGGGGGAGACCCAGTACTTC. This codes for CASSSLSYRGETQYF.

In its sample, this clone was seen once. The chain has TRBV9 and TRBJ1-1; D unclear. The CDR3 spans 14 residues. Trimming cost V 0 bases and J 1 base, with 7 bases left between them. Germline V gene sequence: CDR1 SGDLS, CDR2 YYNGEE. As DNA, the CDR3 is TGTGCCAGCAGCGTAGTTGGGGAGAACACTGAAGCTTTCTTT. It translates to CASSVVGENTEAFF.

This chain connects TRBV7-2 to TRBJ2-7; D unclear. Between the trimmed V and J ends, which lost 5 bases and 1 base, there was a span of 12 bases. Germline assignment: CDR1 SGHTA and CDR2 FQGNSA. This CDR3 contains 14 residues. This CDR3 reads CASSPYGLSYEQYF. The CDR3 DNA sequence: TGTGCCAGCAGCCCCTACGGGCTATCCTACGAGCAGTACTTC.

The chain joins TRBV11-3 to TRBJ2-1, with D unresolved. This CDR3 is 12 amino acids long. V lost 8 bases, J lost 8 bases, and 13 bases lay in between. Germline CDR1 and CDR2: SGHNT and YENEEA. CDR3 sequence (DNA): TGTGCCAGCCGTGACTTGGGCGATGAGCAGTTCTTC. It translates to CASRDLGDEQFF.

The rearrangement links TRBV6-5 to TRBJ2-7; no definite D call. This CDR3 spans 11 amino acids. The germline gives CDR1 MNHEY, CDR2 SVGAGI. V was pared by 2 bases and J by 5 bases, with 4 bases between. CDR3 DNA sequence: TGTGCCAGCAGTTACATCCACGAGCAGTACTTC. Protein sequence: CASSYIHEQYF.

The gene calls are TRBV6-5 and TRBJ2-2; perhaps D is TRBD1 or TRBD2 (5 bases each). The length of the CDR3 is 15 residues. Trimming left V 6 bases short and J 1 base short, with 12 bases between. Germline assignment: CDR1 MNHEY and CDR2 SVGAGI. The CDR3 loop is CASRPTGRNTGELFF. The CDR3, as DNA: TGTGCCAGCAGGCCTACGGGACGGAACACCGGGGAGCTGTTTTTT.

The CDR3 sequence is CASSFDVFSGNTIYF. DNA of the CDR3: TGTGCCAGCAGTTTCGACGTTTTCTCTGGAAACACCATATATTTT. This chain uses TRBV6-6 with TRBJ1-3; D remains ambiguous. V was cut by 4 bases and J by 0 bases, with 10 bases left in between. From germline, CDR1 is MNHNY and CDR2 SVGAGI (reference sequence). CDR3 length equals 15 residues.

This rearrangement joins TRBV4-2 to TRBJ1-2, with 7 bases matching TRBD1. The CDR3 contains 15 residues. Germline loops: CDR1 LGHNA, CDR2 YNFKEQ. Losses at the gene ends were 0 bases for V and 4 bases for J; bases not matched to a gene: 5. The CDR3 sequence: CASSQDRTGPYGYTF. CDR3 bases: TGTGCCAGCAGCCAAGATCGGACAGGTCCCTATGGCTACACCTTC.